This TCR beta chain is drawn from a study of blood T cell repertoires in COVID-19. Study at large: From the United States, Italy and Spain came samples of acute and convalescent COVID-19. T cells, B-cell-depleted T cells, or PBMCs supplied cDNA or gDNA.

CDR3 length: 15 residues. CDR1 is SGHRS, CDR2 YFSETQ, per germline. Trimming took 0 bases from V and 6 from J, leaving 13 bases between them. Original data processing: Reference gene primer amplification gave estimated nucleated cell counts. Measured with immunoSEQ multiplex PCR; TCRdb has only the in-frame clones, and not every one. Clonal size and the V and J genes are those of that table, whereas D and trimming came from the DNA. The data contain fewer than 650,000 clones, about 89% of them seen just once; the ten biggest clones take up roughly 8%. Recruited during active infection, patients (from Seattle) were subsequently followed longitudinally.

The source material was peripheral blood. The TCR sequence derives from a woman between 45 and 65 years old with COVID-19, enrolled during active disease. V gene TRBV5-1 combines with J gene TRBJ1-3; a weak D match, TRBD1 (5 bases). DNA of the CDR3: TGCGCCAGCAGCTTGGTTGGGACGCGGGAAAACACCATATATTTT. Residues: CASSLVGTRENTIYF.